This T cell receptor beta chain was retrieved from a study of regulatory T cells in long-lasting Graves disease. Study-level information: Those Graves' patients who were newly diagnosed had been on antithyroid drugs under 3 months.

Time point noted: newly diagnosed GD, antithyroid drugs for less than 3 months. Researchers made the TCR library from RNA that was extracted from PBMCs. CDR1 and CDR2 from the germline V gene are MNHEY and SVGEGT. CDR3 size: 15 residues. The germline V and J ends were trimmed by 2 bases and 3 bases, with 14 bases remaining between them. HTBI primers from iRepertoire and Arm-PCR of CDR3 regions yielded the TCR beta libraries. Each CDR3 protein is one row after TCRdb ran MiXCR on the multiplex PCR reads. The sample holds 350,000 to 450,000 distinct CDR3 sequences, about 15% seen once. In this sample, this clonotype turned up many times. The data were also submitted as part of a second study, on T cells in Graves' hyperthyroidism and ophthalmopathy. That work contributes: Newly diagnosed hyperthyroidism patients aged 18 to 65 years had disease lasting under 2 months. When the TCR CDR3 underwent first-round RT-PCR, the HTBI primer set was used.

The chain is built from TRBV6-2 or TRBV6-3 and TRBJ2-7; no reliable D call. The source is a woman aged 40-49 years with Graves disease. Source: peripheral blood mononuclear cells (PBMCs), taken at new diagnosis, from a patient treated with antithyroid drugs. As DNA, the CDR3 is TGTGCCAGCAGTTACCCCCCAGGTCCCGTCTACGAGCAGTACTTC. Protein: CASSYPPGPVYEQYF.